These 27 T cell receptor beta chains originate from one sample sequenced in a study of graft-versus-host responses after intestinal transplantation. Their antigens remain unidentified. The assay was immunoSEQ multiplex PCR, and TCRdb's table has in-frame clones only and misses some. The sample has just over 40,000 clones; 85% to 95% are singletons. Source: unstimulated CD8+ T cells sorted from spleen or lymph node cells, taken before transplant. These receptors were obtained from a human donor who was the organ donor for an intestinal transplant.

This chain links TRBV13 with TRBJ2-7; D is unclear. V was pared by 1 base and J by 2 bases, with 6 bases between. Germline lookup yields CDR1 PRHDT and CDR2 FYEKMQ (reference sequence). The CDR3 is 13 amino acids. CDR3 region: CASSLAITYEQYF. The CDR3 DNA reads as TGTGCCAGCAGCTTAGCTATTACCTACGAGCAGTACTTC.

DNA of the CDR3: TGCAGCGTTTCGGCAGGGCTTGGGGAGCAGTACTTC. As protein: CSVSAGLGEQYF. The gene calls are TRBV29-1 and TRBJ2-7; maybe TRBD1 (5 bases). Trimming pared 5 bases from V and 7 bases from J, leaving 15 bases between. CDR1 and CDR2 (germline): SQVTM, ANQGSEA. The CDR3 is made up of 12 amino acids.

The CDR3 protein is CSARDDYGYTF. CDR3 coding DNA: TGCAGTGCTAGAGACGACTATGGCTACACCTTC. The rearrangement joins TRBV20-1 to TRBJ1-2; D not certain. V shed 0 bases and J shed 3 bases, with 2 bases lying between them. The CDR3 contains 11 residues. The germline V gene encodes CDR1 DFQATT and CDR2 SNEGSKA (reference sequence).

The rearrangement uses TRBV4-3 and TRBJ2-1, with TRBD2 matching 12 bases. V lost 1 base and J lost 8; bases outside the gene matches: 3. The CDR3 runs to 15 residues. From germline, CDR1 is LGHNA and CDR2 YSLEER. The CDR3 DNA is TGCGCCAGCAGCCAAGGACTAGCGGGGGCTTATGAGCAGTTCTTC. Its translation is CASSQGLAGAYEQFF.

This clone was seen only once. The V gene is TRBV7-9, the J gene TRBJ1-1; 9 positions match TRBD1. The CDR3 has 14 amino acids. Germline V CDR1 and CDR2: SEHNR, FQNEAQ (reference sequence). Trimming cost V 5 bases and J 5 bases; bases outside gene matches: 6. CDR3 protein: CASSLGQGSTEAFF. The CDR3 DNA is TGTGCCAGCAGCCTGGGACAGGGTTCGACTGAAGCTTTCTTT.

This sequence joins TRBV2 and TRBJ2-3; a possible D gene is TRBD2 (6 bases). V was shortened by 8 bases and J by 1 base, with 16 bases between the two germline ends. Germline CDR1 and CDR2: SNHLY and FYNNEI. The CDR3 runs to 15 residues. The CDR3 region has the DNA TGTGCCAGCGCGGGGAGGTCATGGGGCACAGATACGCAGTATTTT. It is translated as CASAGRSWGTDTQYF.

The chain uses TRBV7-9 and TRBJ1-1; D not resolved. Per germline, CDR1 SEHNR and CDR2 FQNEAQ (reference sequence). V was clipped by 3 bases and J by 0 bases, with 5 bases between them. The CDR3 contains 13 residues. CDR3 bases: TGTGCCAGCAGCTTCGTGATGAACACTGAAGCTTTCTTT. Protein sequence: CASSFVMNTEAFF.

The chain has TRBV4-1 and TRBJ2-7, with 7 bases matching TRBD1. J gave up 2 bases and V 4 bases, and 5 bases lay outside the gene matches. The CDR3 length is 14 residues. The germline V gene encodes CDR1 MGHRA and CDR2 YSYEKL. CDR3 coding DNA: TGCGCCAGCAGCCCTTGGACAGGCGCCTACGAGCAGTACTTC. It yields the protein CASSPWTGAYEQYF.

The V call is TRBV5-8, the J call TRBJ2-5, with a weak D call TRBD2 (5 bases). CDR3 size: 17 residues. Germline V gene data show CDR1 as SGHTS and CDR2 as YDEGEE. The germline V and J ends were trimmed by 2 bases and 5 bases, with 22 bases remaining between them. The CDR3 spells CASSFAYSQAGRETQYF. CDR3 bases: TGTGCCAGCAGCTTTGCGTATAGTCAGGCGGGCCGGGAGACCCAGTACTTC.

The chain joins TRBV5-1 to TRBJ2-7, with D possibly being TRBD1 (6 bases). The length of the CDR3 is 12 residues. Germline CDR1 is SGHRS and CDR2 is YFSETQ. The germline V and J ends were trimmed by 5 bases and 3 bases, with 9 bases remaining between them. The CDR3 DNA reads as TGCGCCAGCAGAGGGGGTAGCTACGAGCAGTACTTC. This sequence encodes CASRGGSYEQYF.

The rearrangement joins TRBV4-1 to TRBJ2-7; D possibly corresponds to TRBD1 (6 bases). This CDR3 spans 16 amino acids. V was clipped by 0 bases and J by 9 bases, with 21 bases between them. CDR1 is MGHRA, CDR2 YSYEKL, per germline. The CDR3 DNA sequence: TGCGCCAGCAGCCAAGACTGGCTTTCGCAGGGGAGAGTGCAGTACTTC. Encoded protein: CASSQDWLSQGRVQYF.

The chain recombines TRBV7-8 with TRBJ1-6; D remains ambiguous. With 2 bases removed from V and 5 bases from J, the gap between germline ends came to 19 bases. Germline lookup yields CDR1 SGHVS and CDR2 FQNEAQ. The CDR3 has 18 residues. CDR3 nucleotides: TGTGCCAGCAGCTTAAGGCCTCCAGCAACGGGGAATAATTCACCCCTCCACTTT. Translating it yields CASSLRPPATGNNSPLHF.

This chain uses TRBV4-2 with TRBJ2-1; D uncertain. Looked up from germline, CDR1 is LGHNA and CDR2 is YNFKEQ. V was trimmed by 3 bases and J by 5 bases, leaving 8 bases between them. The CDR3 consists of 13 residues. The CDR3 reads CASSHPGNNEQFF. The DNA for the CDR3 is TGTGCCAGCAGCCACCCTGGGAACAATGAGCAGTTCTTC.

The chain employs TRBV6-6 and TRBJ1-2, with D uncertain. In germline, CDR1 is MNHNY, CDR2 SVGAGI (reference sequence). The CDR3 is 14 residues long. V was clipped by 6 bases and J by 8 bases, with 19 bases between them. DNA for the CDR3: TGTGCCAGCAGCCTCCCGTCAGGTGTGGGCGGCTACACCTTC. Translating it yields CASSLPSGVGGYTF.

The rearrangement uses TRBV4-3 and TRBJ1-2; maybe TRBD1 (5 bases). The V gene lost 0 bases and the J gene lost 6 bases, with 14 bases spanning the gap. CDR1 and CDR2 from the germline V gene are LGHNA and YSLEER. The CDR3 has 15 amino acids. The DNA of the CDR3 is TGCGCCAGCAGCCAAGACGCCGGGGCCGGGAATGGCTACACCTTC. Amino acids: CASSQDAGAGNGYTF.

V gene TRBV4-1 combines with J gene TRBJ1-2, with no clear D. Germline V CDR1 and CDR2: MGHRA, YSYEKL. The CDR3 runs 14 residues. V lost 0 bases, J lost 6 bases, and 11 bases lay in between. The CDR3 nucleotides read TGCGCCAGCAGCCAAGAACCGGGTCTAGATGGCTACACCTTC. Amino acid sequence: CASSQEPGLDGYTF.

The chain joins TRBV2 to TRBJ2-5; D gene unclear. Trimming stripped 4 bases from V and 5 bases from J, with 5 bases between. Germline values: CDR1 SNHLY, CDR2 FYNNEI. The CDR3 spans 11 residues. The CDR3: CASSGWETQYF. Written as DNA, the CDR3 is TGTGCCAGCAGTGGCTGGGAGACCCAGTACTTC.

The chain carries TRBV7-3 and TRBJ2-3; no clear D gene. The V gene's germline CDR1 is SGHTA and CDR2 FQGTGA. CDR3 length: 14 residues. With 4 bases removed from V and 0 bases from J, the gap between germline ends came to 8 bases. For the CDR3, the DNA is TGTGCCAGCAGCTCTTCCGGGAGCACAGATACGCAGTATTTT. Translating gives CASSSSGSTDTQYF.

The V call is TRBV2, the J call TRBJ2-7; 7 bases are a match to TRBD2. The germline gives CDR1 SNHLY, CDR2 FYNNEI. V shed 8 bases, J shed 0 bases, and the junction held 4 bases outside the gene matches. The CDR3 has 13 residues. This CDR3 reads CASGGGTSYEQYF. DNA of the CDR3: TGTGCCAGCGGGGGGGGGACCTCCTACGAGCAGTACTTC.

The chain couples TRBV6-7 to TRBJ1-5; D is perhaps TRBD1 (5 bases). TRBV6-7 is marked as an open reading frame, function uncertain. CDR3 size: 14 residues. V was shortened by 7 bases and J by 6 bases, with 16 bases between the two germline ends. The CDR3 nucleotides read TGTGCCAGCACCTTCCAGGGCGGCGGTCAGCCCCAGCATTTT. This encodes CASTFQGGGQPQHF.

The chain is built from TRBV7-9 and TRBJ1-4, with TRBD1 identical over 9 bases. Looked up from germline, CDR1 is SEHNR and CDR2 is FQNEAQ (reference sequence). The CDR3 runs to 12 residues. V shed 5 bases and J 14 bases; nucleotides not matched to a gene: 6. For the CDR3, the DNA is TGTGCCAGCAGCCCACTACAGGGGGCCCTGTTTTTT. It is translated as CASSPLQGALFF.

As concerns this clone: The junction differs from germline at one of its ends, possibly a read error. This sequence joins TRBV4-3 and TRBJ1-2; D is perhaps TRBD1 (6 bases). The germline V gene has CDR1 LGHNA and CDR2 YSLEER. This CDR3 comprises 15 residues. The CDR3 nucleotides read TGCACCAGCAGCCAAGATAATGCAGGGGTAAACGGCTACACCTTC. Translating it yields CTSSQDNAGVNGYTF.

The count of this clone is one. The chain has TRBV6-1 and TRBJ1-5; D is unclear. The ends were cut back, 1 base at V and 5 bases at J, with 9 bases in the middle. This CDR3 is built from 14 residues. Germline assignment: CDR1 MNHNS and CDR2 SASEGT. The CDR3 nucleotides read TGTGCCAGCAGTGAAGTCCGGGGTTATCAGCCCCAGCATTTT. Translating it yields CASSEVRGYQPQHF.

This sequence joins TRBV4-1 and TRBJ2-7; D is uncertain. The V gene lost 1 base and the J gene lost 2 bases, with 12 bases spanning the gap. The CDR3 consists of 15 residues. Germline V CDR1 and CDR2: MGHRA, YSYEKL. The CDR3 reads CASSQAPTTTYEQYF. The CDR3 DNA reads as TGCGCCAGCAGCCAAGCCCCAACAACAACCTACGAGCAGTACTTC.

The gene calls are TRBV6-5 and TRBJ2-7; the match to TRBD1 covers 9 bases. This CDR3 comprises 15 residues. Unmatched junction bases numbered 8, after V lost 6 bases and J lost 2 bases. Germline V gene lookup returns CDR1 MNHEY and CDR2 SVGAGI. In DNA form, the CDR3 reads TGTGCCAGCAGCAACACTGACAGGGGGACCTACGAGCAGTACTTC. This sequence encodes CASSNTDRGTYEQYF.

The CDR3, as DNA: TGTGCCAGCAGTTCCAGGGTCCCCTCCTACAATGAGCAGTTCTTC. As protein: CASSSRVPSYNEQFF. The chain links TRBV7-6 to TRBJ2-1, with D possibly TRBD1 on 5 matching bases. Looked up from germline, CDR1 is SGHVS and CDR2 is FNYEAQ. Trimming took off 6 bases at V and 0 bases at J, with 12 bases between the two ends. The CDR3 covers 15 residues.

The rearrangement uses TRBV7-2 and TRBJ2-1; D might be TRBD2 (6 bases). CDR1 is SGHTA and CDR2 is FQGNSA in the germline V gene. This CDR3 has 16 amino acids. The V and J ends lost 4 bases and 4 bases respectively, with 17 bases between them. Here the CDR3 reads CASSSSSGPFYNEQFF. CDR3 in DNA: TGTGCCAGCAGCTCAAGTAGCGGACCCTTTTACAATGAGCAGTTCTTC.